Each of the 10 T cell receptor beta chains below was sequenced from the same sample in a study of OX40 agonist ivuxolimab in advanced cancers. Repertoires were generated with immunoSEQ multiplex PCR, while TCRdb's copy carries only in-frame clones and drops some. Counted here are 37,000 or so clones, 82% occurring once; the ten biggest clones make up around 1.9%. Material: CD4+ or CD8+ T cells sorted from blood, obtained in a trial of the OX40 agonist ivuxolimab. These receptors came from an adult with an advanced solid tumor such as melanoma, head and neck, liver or kidney cancer.

This clone has more than one count but fewer than ten. The V call is TRBV7-9, the J call TRBJ2-2; 9 bases match TRBD1. Germline trimming cut 5 bases from V and 5 bases from J; bases unmatched to any gene: 0. The CDR3 is 13 residues long. CDR1 SEHNR and CDR2 FQNEAQ come from the germline V gene (reference sequence). The CDR3: CASSDRGTGELFF. CDR3 DNA sequence: TGTGCCAGCAGCGACAGGGGGACCGGGGAGCTGTTTTTT.

Remarks on this clone: A read error may produce the germline difference seen at one junction end. The chain employs TRBV2 and TRBJ2-6; D remains unclear. CDR3 size: 18 residues. Germline CDR1 is SNHLY and CDR2 is FYNNEI. The CDR3 region has the DNA TGTACCAGCAGCCCAATCAGCCCCGGCGTCTCTGGGGCCAACGTCCTGACTTTC. It translates to CTSSPISPGVSGANVLTF.

As DNA, the CDR3 is TGTGCCAGCTCACATCCGGGAAGTCACGGTCAGCCCCAGCATTTT. Its translation: CASSHPGSHGQPQHF. The V and J genes are TRBV18 and TRBJ1-5; D not certain. V was clipped by 4 bases and J by 6 bases, with 16 bases between them. Germline V lookup: CDR1 KGHSH, CDR2 LQKENI. The CDR3 length is 15 residues.

This chain's CDR3 is CASSLPGLAGTLAKNIQYF. The DNA for the CDR3 is TGTGCCAGCAGTTTACCAGGACTAGCGGGTACTCTAGCCAAAAACATTCAGTACTTC. The J gene is TRBJ2-4, the V gene TRBV28; 11 nucleotides align to TRBD2. Germline loops: CDR1 MDHEN, CDR2 SYDVKM. The CDR3 extends over 19 amino acids. Trimming removed 2 bases from V and 0 bases from J; junction bases left unmatched: 9.

J is TRBJ1-5 and V is TRBV5-1, with TRBD1 as a possible D gene (6 bases). The length of the CDR3 is 14 residues. Germline CDR1 and CDR2: SGHRS and YFSETQ. Trimming stripped 2 bases from V and 5 bases from J, with 11 bases between. CDR3 protein: CASSFGGLDQPQHF. The CDR3 DNA reads TGCGCCAGCAGCTTCGGGGGGCTGGATCAGCCCCAGCATTTT.

The chain combines TRBV9 with TRBJ2-7; D not certain. Germline CDR1 and CDR2: SGDLS and YYNGEE. The ends were cut back, 1 base at V and 6 bases at J, with 17 bases in the middle. The CDR3 has 15 residues. CDR3 region: CASSVRPSVPVEQYF. The CDR3, as DNA: TGTGCCAGCAGCGTACGTCCCTCCGTGCCCGTCGAGCAGTACTTC.

The V call is TRBV7-9, the J call TRBJ2-2; TRBD2 is a possible D gene (6 bases). Germline CDR1 and CDR2: SEHNR and FQNEAQ (reference sequence). V lost 1 base and J 5 bases, leaving 11 bases between the germline ends. The CDR3 contains 15 residues. The CDR3 nucleotides are TGTGCCAGCAGCTTAGTCCCAGCGGGTACCGGGGAGCTGTTTTTT. Encoded protein: CASSLVPAGTGELFF.

The chain couples TRBV9 to TRBJ1-2; TRBD1 aligns across 7 bases. The germline V gene encodes CDR1 SGDLS and CDR2 YYNGEE. V trimming: 3 bases; J trimming: 5 bases; junction bases outside the gene matches: 10. CDR3 size: 15 residues. CDR3 protein: CASSGQGAVGYGYTF. DNA of the CDR3: TGTGCCAGCAGCGGACAGGGTGCTGTTGGGTATGGCTACACCTTC.

The rearrangement joins TRBV18 to TRBJ2-5; 7 positions match TRBD1. The CDR3 extends over 15 amino acids. Germline loops: CDR1 KGHSH, CDR2 LQKENI. V was pared by 6 bases and J by 0 bases, with 7 bases of the junction left unmatched. CDR3 in DNA: TGTGCCAGCTCTCCGGACAGGAAATACCAAGAGACCCAGTACTTC. This encodes CASSPDRKYQETQYF. Full variable domain (missing parts from reference TRBV18 and TRBJ2-5): NAGVMQNPRHLVRRRGQEARLRCSPMKGHSHVYWYRQLPEEGLKFMVYLQKENIIDESGMPKERFSAEFPKEGPSILRIQQVVRGDSAAYFCASSPDRKYQETQYFGPGTRLLVL.

The chain is built from TRBV15 and TRBJ2-3; TRBD2 is a possible D gene (6 bases). Trimming pared 4 bases from V and 0 bases from J, leaving 11 bases between. The CDR3 is made up of 15 amino acids. Germline-derived CDR1 and CDR2 are LNHNV and YYDKDF (reference sequence). CDR3 DNA sequence: TGTGCCACCAGCAAGGCGGGGACTAGCACAGATACGCAGTATTTT. Amino acid sequence: CATSKAGTSTDTQYF.